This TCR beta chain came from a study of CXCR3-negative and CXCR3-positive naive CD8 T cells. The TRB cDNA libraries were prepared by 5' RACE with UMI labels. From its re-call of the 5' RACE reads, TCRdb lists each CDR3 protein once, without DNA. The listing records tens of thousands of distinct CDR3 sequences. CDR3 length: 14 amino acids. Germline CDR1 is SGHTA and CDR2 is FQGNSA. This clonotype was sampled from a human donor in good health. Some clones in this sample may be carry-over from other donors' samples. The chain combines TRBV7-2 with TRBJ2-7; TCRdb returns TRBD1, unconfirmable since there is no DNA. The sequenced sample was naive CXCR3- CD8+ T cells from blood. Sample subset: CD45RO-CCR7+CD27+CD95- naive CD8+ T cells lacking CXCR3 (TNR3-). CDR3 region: CASSLLAGTYEQYF.